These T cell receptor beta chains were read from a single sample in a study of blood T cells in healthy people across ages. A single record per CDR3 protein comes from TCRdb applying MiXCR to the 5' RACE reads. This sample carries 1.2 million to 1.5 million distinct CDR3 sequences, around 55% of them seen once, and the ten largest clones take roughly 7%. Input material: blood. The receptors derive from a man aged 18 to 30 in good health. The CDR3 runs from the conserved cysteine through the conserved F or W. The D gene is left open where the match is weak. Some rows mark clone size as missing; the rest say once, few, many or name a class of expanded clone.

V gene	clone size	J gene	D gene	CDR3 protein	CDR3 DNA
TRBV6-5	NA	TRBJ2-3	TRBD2	CASSYSISGITDTQYF	TGTGCCAGCAGTTACTCTATTAGCGGGATTACAGATACGCAGTATTTT
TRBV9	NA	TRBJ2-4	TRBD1	CASSVGTGNNIQYF	TGTGCCAGCAGCGTGGGGACAGGCAACAACATTCAGTACTTC
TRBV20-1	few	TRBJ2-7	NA	CSAQKPGRPTYEQYF	TGCAGTGCGCAGAAACCGGGACGCCCCACCTACGAGCAGTACTTC
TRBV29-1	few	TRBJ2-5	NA	CSLTAQETQYF	TGCAGCTTAACGGCCCAGGAGACCCAGTACTTC
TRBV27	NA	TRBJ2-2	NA	CASSLGPPPGNTGELFF	TGTGCCAGCAGTTTAGGTCCCCCCCCAGGCAACACCGGGGAGCTGTTTTTT
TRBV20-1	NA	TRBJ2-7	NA	CSARADGYEQYF	TGCAGTGCTAGAGCCGACGGCTACGAGCAGTACTTC
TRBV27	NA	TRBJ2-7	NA	CASSLSGAEGYEQYF	TGTGCCAGCAGTTTATCGGGGGCAGAAGGGTACGAGCAGTACTTC
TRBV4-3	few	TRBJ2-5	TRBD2	CASSQDGSGGGETQYF	TGCGCCAGCAGCCAAGATGGGAGCGGGGGGGGTGAGACCCAGTACTTC
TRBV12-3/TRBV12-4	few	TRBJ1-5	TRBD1	CASGDRYNQPQHF	TGTGCCAGCGGGGACAGATACAATCAGCCCCAGCATTTT
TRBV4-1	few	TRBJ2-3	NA	CASSQERDHSYTDTQYF	TGCGCCAGCAGCCAAGAGCGGGACCACTCTTACACAGATACGCAGTATTTT
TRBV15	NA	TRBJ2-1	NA	CATSRDLGSYNEQFF	TGTGCCACCAGCAGAGATTTGGGGAGCTACAATGAGCAGTTCTTC
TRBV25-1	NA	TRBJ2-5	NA	CASSGMGAPETQYF	TGTGCCAGCAGTGGGATGGGGGCCCCAGAGACCCAGTACTTC
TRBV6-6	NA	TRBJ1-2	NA	CASSVGGTDYGYTF	TGTGCCAGCAGCGTCGGGGGGACGGACTATGGCTACACCTTC
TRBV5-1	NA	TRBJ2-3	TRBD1	CASSARQGTPTDTQYF	TGCGCCAGCAGCGCAAGACAGGGCACCCCCACAGATACGCAGTATTTT
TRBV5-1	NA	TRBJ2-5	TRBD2	CASSHALAGAQETQYF	TGCGCCAGCAGCCATGCCCTAGCGGGGGCACAAGAGACCCAGTACTTC
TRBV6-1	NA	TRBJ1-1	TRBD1	CASSEGLTGRTEAFF	TGTGCCAGCAGTGAAGGGTTGACAGGGCGGACTGAAGCTTTCTTT
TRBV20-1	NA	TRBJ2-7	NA	CSARKRESREQYF	TGCAGTGCTAGAAAAAGAGAGTCTCGGGAGCAGTACTTC
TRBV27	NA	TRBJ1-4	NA	CASSSHPRGWEKLFF	TGTGCCAGCAGTTCCCACCCTCGAGGGTGGGAAAAACTGTTTTTT
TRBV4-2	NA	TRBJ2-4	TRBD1	CASSQGAGTGNIQYF	TGTGCCAGCAGCCAAGGGGCCGGGACAGGGAACATTCAGTACTTC
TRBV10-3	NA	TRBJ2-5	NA	CAISEPGGWNQETQYF	TGTGCCATCAGTGAGCCAGGGGGGTGGAACCAAGAGACCCAGTACTTC
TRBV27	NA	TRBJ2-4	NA	CASSPTGNIQYF	TGTGCCAGCAGTCCCACAGGGAACATTCAGTACTTC
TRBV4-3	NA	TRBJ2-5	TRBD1	CASSQDRTGGGETQYF	TGCGCCAGCAGCCAAGATCGGACAGGGGGGGGAGAGACCCAGTACTTC
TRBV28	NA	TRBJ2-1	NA	CASSRRRRHWINEQFF	TGTGCCAGCAGCCGCCGTCGAAGACATTGGATCAATGAGCAGTTCTTC
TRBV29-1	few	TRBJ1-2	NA	CSVEEPSYGYTF	TGCAGCGTTGAAGAACCGAGCTATGGCTACACCTTC
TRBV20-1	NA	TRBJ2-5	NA	CSARDQGPRGEQYF	TGCAGTGCTAGAGATCAAGGCCCTAGGGGAGAGCAGTACTTC
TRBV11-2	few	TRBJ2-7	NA	CASSTNIAEIYEQYF	TGTGCCAGCAGCACAAATATTGCGGAAATCTACGAGCAGTACTTC
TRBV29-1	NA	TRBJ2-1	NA	CSADRTSYNEQFF	TGCAGCGCCGACAGGACCTCCTACAATGAGCAGTTCTTC
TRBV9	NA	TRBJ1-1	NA	CASRDGGPGGTEAFF	TGTGCCAGCAGGGATGGGGGACCGGGGGGCACTGAAGCTTTCTTT
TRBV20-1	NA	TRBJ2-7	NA	CSDRELDSSYEQYF	TGCAGTGATAGGGAGCTGGACAGCTCCTACGAGCAGTACTTC
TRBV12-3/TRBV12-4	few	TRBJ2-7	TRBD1	CASSTLPGQGASNEQYF	TGTGCCAGCAGTACCCTACCGGGACAGGGGGCATCAAACGAGCAGTACTTC
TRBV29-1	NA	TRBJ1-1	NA	CSSLGALNTEAFF	TGCAGCTCCCTTGGGGCGCTAAACACTGAAGCTTTCTTT
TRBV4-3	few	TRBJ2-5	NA	CASSRGTLLYQETQYF	TGCGCCAGCAGCCGCGGGACACTCTTGTACCAAGAGACCCAGTACTTC
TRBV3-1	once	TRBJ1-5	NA	CASSQDTGSLRQPQHF	TGTGCCAGCAGCCAAGATACTGGTTCCCTCCGTCAGCCCCAGCATTTT
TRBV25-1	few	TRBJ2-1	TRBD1	CASSGPHRDSSYNEQFF	TGTGCCAGCAGTGGTCCCCACCGGGACAGCTCCTACAATGAGCAGTTCTTC
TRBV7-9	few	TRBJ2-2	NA	CASSFDTNTGELFF	TGTGCCAGCAGCTTTGACACTAACACCGGGGAGCTGTTTTTT
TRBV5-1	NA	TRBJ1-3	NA	CASSLDGYSGNTIYF	TGCGCCAGCAGCTTGGACGGGTACTCTGGAAACACCATATATTTT
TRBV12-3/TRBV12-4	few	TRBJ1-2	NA	CASRADSGGYTF	TGTGCCAGCAGGGCGGACAGCGGTGGCTACACCTTC